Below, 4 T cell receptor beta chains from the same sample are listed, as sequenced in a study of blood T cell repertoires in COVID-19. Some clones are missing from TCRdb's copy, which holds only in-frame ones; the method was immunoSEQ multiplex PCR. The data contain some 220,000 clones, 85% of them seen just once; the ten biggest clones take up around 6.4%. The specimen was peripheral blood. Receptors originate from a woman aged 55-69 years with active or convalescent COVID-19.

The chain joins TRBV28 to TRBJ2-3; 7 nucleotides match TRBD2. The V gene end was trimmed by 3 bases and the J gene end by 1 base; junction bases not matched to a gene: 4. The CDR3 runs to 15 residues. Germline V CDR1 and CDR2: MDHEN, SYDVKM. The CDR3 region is CASSFFAGGTDTQYF. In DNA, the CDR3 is TGTGCCAGCAGTTTTTTTGCGGGGGGCACAGATACGCAGTATTTT. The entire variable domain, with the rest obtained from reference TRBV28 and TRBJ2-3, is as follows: DVKVTQSSRYLVKRTGEKVFLECVQDMDHENMFWYRQDPGLGLRLIYFSYDVKMKEKGDIPEGYSVSREKKERFSLILESASTNQTSMYLCASSFFAGGTDTQYFGPGTRLTVL.

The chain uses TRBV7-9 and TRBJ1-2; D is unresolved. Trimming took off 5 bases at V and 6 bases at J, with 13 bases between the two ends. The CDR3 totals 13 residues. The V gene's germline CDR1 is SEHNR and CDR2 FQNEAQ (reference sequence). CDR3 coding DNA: TGTGCCAGCAGCCTACCACTATTGGATGGCTACACCTTC. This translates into CASSLPLLDGYTF.

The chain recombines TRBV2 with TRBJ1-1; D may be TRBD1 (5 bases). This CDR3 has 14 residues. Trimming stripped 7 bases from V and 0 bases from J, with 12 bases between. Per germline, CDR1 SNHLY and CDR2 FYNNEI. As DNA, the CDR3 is TGTGCCAGCACCTGGACAAGGATGAACACTGAAGCTTTCTTT. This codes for CASTWTRMNTEAFF.

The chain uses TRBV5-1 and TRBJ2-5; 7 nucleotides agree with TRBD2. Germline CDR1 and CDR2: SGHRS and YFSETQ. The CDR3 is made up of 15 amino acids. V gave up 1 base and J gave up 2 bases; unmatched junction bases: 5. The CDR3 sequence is CASSLSPAGQETQYF. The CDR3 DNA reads TGCGCCAGCAGCTTGTCACCAGCGGGGCAAGAGACCCAGTACTTC.